Each of the 9 T cell receptor beta chains below was sequenced from the same sample in a study of spatial heterogeneity in lung cancer. One entry per CDR3 protein, called by TCRdb with MiXCR from the 5' RACE reads. The repertoire consists of more than 9,000 distinct CDR3 sequences, with 5.5% to 8% occurring once and the leading ten covering approximately 10%. The time point here: sample taken at primary tumor resection. No cell sorting; template was whole RNA from tumor, lung tissue or PBMC. Material: normal lung tissue next to the tumor, obtained at surgery. These receptors all come from a male donor with early-stage non-small cell lung cancer.

By share, this clonotype ranks as medium-sized. Little can be read into the size of this beta chain, an off-target read in a library designed for alpha chains. The CDR3 here is CASSAQRWLAGGGDEQFF. The CDR3 DNA sequence: TGTGCCAGCAGTGCGCAACGGTGGCTAGCGGGAGGAGGGGATGAGCAGTTCTTC. This sequence joins TRBV6-1 and TRBJ2-1, with 11 positions matching TRBD2. Losses at the gene ends were 4 bases for V and 8 bases for J; bases not matched to a gene: 16. The CDR3 consists of 18 residues. Looked up from germline, CDR1 is MNHNS and CDR2 is SASEGT.

This clonotype was recorded at least ten times. With the library built for alpha chains, this beta chain is off target and its frequency is not meaningful. The rearrangement joins TRBV27 to TRBJ2-1; 7 nucleotides agree with TRBD1. The germline CDR1 and CDR2 sequences are MNHEY and SMNVEV (reference sequence). The trim removed 4 bases at V and 6 bases at J, leaving 12 bases unmatched. The CDR3 totals 16 residues. CDR3 protein: CASSYPTGMKINEQFF. CDR3 DNA: TGTGCCAGCAGTTACCCGACAGGGATGAAGATCAATGAGCAGTTCTTC.

This clonotype appeared a few times. Little can be read into the size of this beta chain, an off-target read in a library designed for alpha chains. The chain has TRBV20-1 and TRBJ2-5, with TRBD2 matching 11 bases. Germline CDR1 DFQATT, CDR2 SNEGSKA (reference sequence). CDR3 size: 16 residues. Trimming at V came to 3 bases and at J to 4 bases, leaving 10 bases not matched to a gene. CDR3 DNA: TGCAGTGCTAGGGATAGCGGGAGGGCCGGGGGAGAGACCCAGTACTTC. Its translation is CSARDSGRAGGETQYF.

This clonotype turned up a few times. A read error may produce the germline difference seen at one junction end. Within a library made for alpha chains, this beta chain is off target, and its count is uninformative. This chain joins TRBV7-2 and TRBJ2-1; 15 nucleotides align to TRBD2. Germline-derived CDR1 and CDR2 are SGHTA and FQGNSA. The CDR3 covers 15 residues. The CDR3 DNA reads as TGTGCCAGCAGCTCAAGCGGACTAGCGGGAGGGTCTACGGTCTTC. As protein: CASSSSGLAGGSTVF. The full variable domain, its missing parts supplied by reference TRBV7-2 and TRBJ2-1, is GAGVSQSPSNKVTEKGKDVELRCDPISGHTALYWYRQSLGQGLEFLIYFQGNSAPDKSGLPSDRFSAERTGGSVSTLTIQRTQQEDSAVYLCASSSSGLAGGSTVFGPGTRLTVL.

This clonotype was seen many times. Little can be read into the size of this beta chain, an off-target read in a library designed for alpha chains. CDR3 sequence reads: CSALSDNYGYTF. CDR3 nucleotide sequence: TGCAGTGCCCTGTCCGACAACTATGGCTACACCTTC. The chain employs TRBV20-1 and TRBJ1-2; D is unresolved. Germline CDR1 DFQATT, CDR2 SNEGSKA (reference sequence). Trimming left V 6 bases short and J 2 bases short, with 10 bases between. This CDR3 is 12 amino acids long.

This clonotype was recorded at least ten times. With the library built for alpha chains, this beta chain is off target and its frequency is not meaningful. The V gene is TRBV4-1, the J gene TRBJ2-4; 7 bases fit TRBD1. CDR1 MGHRA and CDR2 YSYEKL come from the germline V gene. The CDR3 totals 16 residues. The V gene end was trimmed by 0 bases and the J gene end by 2 bases; junction bases not matched to a gene: 4. For the CDR3, the DNA is TGCGCCAGCAGCCAAGAATCGACAGGGCCCAAAAACATTCAGTACTTC. This encodes CASSQESTGPKNIQYF.

Many counts were recorded for this clonotype. A library prepared for alpha chains yielded this beta chain as an off-target read; its size is of little meaning. The chain combines TRBV3-1 with TRBJ1-4; D is unclear. V lost 8 bases and J lost 5, with 9 bases in between. Germline lookup yields CDR1 LGHDT and CDR2 YNNKEL (reference sequence). CDR3 size: 12 residues. CDR3 in amino acids: CASEGGNEKLFF. CDR3 sequence (DNA): TGTGCCAGCGAGGGAGGAAATGAAAAACTGTTTTTT.

The table lists this clonotype with many counts. A library made for alpha chains picked up this beta chain off target, so its size means little. The chain couples TRBV2 to TRBJ1-1; 8 bases agree with TRBD1. The CDR3 runs to 14 residues. With V trimmed by 7 bases and J by 4 bases, 8 bases remained unmatched. Germline V lookup: CDR1 SNHLY, CDR2 FYNNEI. CDR3 bases: TGTGCCAGCATCCCGGACAGGGCTGGCACTGAAGCTTTCTTT. Translated: CASIPDRAGTEAFF.

This clonotype was observed at least ten times. This beta chain was picked up by a library intended for alpha chains and is off target, so its count carries little meaning. V gene TRBV3-1 combines with J gene TRBJ2-5; no firm D call. The CDR3 consists of 15 residues. CDR1 is LGHDT and CDR2 is YNNKEL in the germline V gene (reference sequence). V lost 1 base and J 1 base, leaving 10 bases between the germline ends. This chain's CDR3 is CASSQAGWVQETQYF. Written as DNA, the CDR3 is TGTGCCAGCAGCCAAGCGGGCTGGGTCCAAGAGACCCAGTACTTC.